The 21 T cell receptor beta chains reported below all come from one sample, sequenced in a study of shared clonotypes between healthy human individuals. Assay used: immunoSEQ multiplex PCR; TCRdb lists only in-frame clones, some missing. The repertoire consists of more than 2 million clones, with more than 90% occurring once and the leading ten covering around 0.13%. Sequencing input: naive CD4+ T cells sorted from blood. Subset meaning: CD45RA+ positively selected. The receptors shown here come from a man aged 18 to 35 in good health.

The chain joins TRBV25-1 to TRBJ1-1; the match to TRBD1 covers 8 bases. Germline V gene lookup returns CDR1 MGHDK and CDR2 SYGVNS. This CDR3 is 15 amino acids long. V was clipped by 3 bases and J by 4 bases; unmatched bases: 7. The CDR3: CASSDPRTGSTEAFF. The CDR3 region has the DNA TGTGCCAGCAGTGATCCTCGGACAGGGTCCACTGAAGCTTTCTTT.

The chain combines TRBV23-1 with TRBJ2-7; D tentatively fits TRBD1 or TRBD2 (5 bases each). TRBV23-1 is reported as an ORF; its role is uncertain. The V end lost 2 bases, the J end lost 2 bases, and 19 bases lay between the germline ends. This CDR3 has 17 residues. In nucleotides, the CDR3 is TGCGCCAGCAGTCAACCGGGACCCTCGAGGATGACCTACGAGCAGTACTTC. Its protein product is CASSQPGPSRMTYEQYF.

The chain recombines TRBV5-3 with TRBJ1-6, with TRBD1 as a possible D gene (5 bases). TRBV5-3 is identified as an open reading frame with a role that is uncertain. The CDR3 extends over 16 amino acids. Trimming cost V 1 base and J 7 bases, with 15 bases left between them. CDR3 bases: TGTGCCAGAAGCTTGTCCCCGGGACGGAAAAATTCACCCCTCCACTTT. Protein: CARSLSPGRKNSPLHF.

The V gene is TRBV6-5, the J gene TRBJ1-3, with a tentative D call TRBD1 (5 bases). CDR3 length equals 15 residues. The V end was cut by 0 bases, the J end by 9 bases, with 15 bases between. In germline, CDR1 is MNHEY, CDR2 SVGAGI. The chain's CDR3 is CASSYSPGGGTTIYF. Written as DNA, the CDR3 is TGTGCCAGCAGTTACTCCCCCGGGGGGGGGACCACCATATATTTT.

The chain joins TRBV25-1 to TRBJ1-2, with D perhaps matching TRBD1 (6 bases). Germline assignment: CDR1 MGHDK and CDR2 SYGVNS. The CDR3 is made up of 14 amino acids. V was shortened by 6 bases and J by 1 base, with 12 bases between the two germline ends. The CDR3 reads CASRGGGDNYGYTF. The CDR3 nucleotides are TGTGCCAGCAGAGGAGGGGGAGATAACTATGGCTACACCTTC.

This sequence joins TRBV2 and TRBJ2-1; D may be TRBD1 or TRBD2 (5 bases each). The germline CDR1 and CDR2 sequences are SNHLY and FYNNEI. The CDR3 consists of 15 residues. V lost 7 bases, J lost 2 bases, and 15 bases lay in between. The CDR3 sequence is CASNLAGDPYNEQFF. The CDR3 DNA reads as TGTGCCAGCAACCTCGCCGGGGACCCCTACAATGAGCAGTTCTTC. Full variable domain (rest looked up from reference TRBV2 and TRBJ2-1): EPEVTQTPSHQVTQMGQEVILRCVPISNHLYFYWYRQILGQKVEFLVSFYNNEISEKSEIFDDQFSVERPDGSNFTLKIRSTKLEDSAMYFCASNLAGDPYNEQFFGPGTRLTVL.

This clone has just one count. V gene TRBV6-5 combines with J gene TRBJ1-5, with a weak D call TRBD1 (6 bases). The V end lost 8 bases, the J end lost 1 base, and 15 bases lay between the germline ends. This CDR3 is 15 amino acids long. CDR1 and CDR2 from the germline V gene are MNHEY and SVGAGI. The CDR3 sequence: CASSRGGNSNQPQHF. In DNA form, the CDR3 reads TGTGCCAGCTCAAGAGGGGGGAACAGCAATCAGCCCCAGCATTTT.

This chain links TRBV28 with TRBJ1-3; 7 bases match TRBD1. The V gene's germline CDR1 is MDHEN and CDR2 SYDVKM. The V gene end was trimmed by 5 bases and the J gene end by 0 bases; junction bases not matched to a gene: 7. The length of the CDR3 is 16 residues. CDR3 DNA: TGTGCCAGCAGTGAGGGGACAGTATACTCTGGAAACACCATATATTTT. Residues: CASSEGTVYSGNTIYF.

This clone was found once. In nucleotides, the CDR3 is TGCGCCAGCAGCATTCCACCCGCGGGGGGGACAAACACCGGGGAGCTGTTTTTT. It translates to CASSIPPAGGTNTGELFF. The rearrangement links TRBV5-1 to TRBJ2-2; 9 bases match TRBD2. V lost 4 bases to trimming and J lost 2 bases; unmatched junction nucleotides: 12. The CDR3 runs to 18 residues. The V gene's germline CDR1 is SGHRS and CDR2 YFSETQ.

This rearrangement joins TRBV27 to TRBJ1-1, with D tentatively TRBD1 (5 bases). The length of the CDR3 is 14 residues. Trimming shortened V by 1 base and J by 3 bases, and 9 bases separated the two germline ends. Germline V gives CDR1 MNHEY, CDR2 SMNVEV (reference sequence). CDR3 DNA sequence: TGTGCCAGCAGTTTATATCCGGGGGACACTGAAGCTTTCTTT. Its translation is CASSLYPGDTEAFF.

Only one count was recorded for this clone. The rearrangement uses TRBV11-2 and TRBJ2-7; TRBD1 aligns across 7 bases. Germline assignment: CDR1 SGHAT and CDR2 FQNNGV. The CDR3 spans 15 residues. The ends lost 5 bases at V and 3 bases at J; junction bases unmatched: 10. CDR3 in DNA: TGTGCCAGCAGCCTTGGGACAGTGACCCTCTACGAGCAGTACTTC. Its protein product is CASSLGTVTLYEQYF.

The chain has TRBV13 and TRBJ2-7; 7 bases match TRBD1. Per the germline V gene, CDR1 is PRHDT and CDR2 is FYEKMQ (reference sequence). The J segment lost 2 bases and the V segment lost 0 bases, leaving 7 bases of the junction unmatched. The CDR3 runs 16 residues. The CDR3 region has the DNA TGTGCCAGCAGCTTAGGGTTATGGCAGGGGGCCTACGAGCAGTACTTC. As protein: CASSLGLWQGAYEQYF.

Written as DNA, the CDR3 is TGTGCCAGCAGCCAAGTCAAAGGTGCGGACACCGGGGAGCTGTTTTTT. Amino acid sequence: CASSQVKGADTGELFF. This chain connects TRBV4-2 to TRBJ2-2; D remains unclear. There are 16 residues in the CDR3. The germline CDR1 and CDR2 sequences are LGHNA and YNFKEQ. The V end lost 1 base, the J end lost 3 bases, and 12 bases lay between the germline ends.

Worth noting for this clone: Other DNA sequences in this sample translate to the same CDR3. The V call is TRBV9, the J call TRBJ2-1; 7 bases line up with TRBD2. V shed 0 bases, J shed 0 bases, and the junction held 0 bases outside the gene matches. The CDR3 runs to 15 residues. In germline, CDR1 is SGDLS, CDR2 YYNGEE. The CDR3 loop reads CASSVAGGSYNEQFF. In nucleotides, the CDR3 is TGTGCCAGCAGCGTAGCGGGGGGCTCCTACAATGAGCAGTTCTTC.

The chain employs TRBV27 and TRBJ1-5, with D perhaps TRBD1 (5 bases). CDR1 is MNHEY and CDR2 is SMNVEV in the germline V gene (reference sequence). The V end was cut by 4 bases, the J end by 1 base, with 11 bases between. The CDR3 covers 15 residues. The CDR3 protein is CASSWDGISNQPQHF. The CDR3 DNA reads TGTGCCAGCAGTTGGGACGGTATAAGCAATCAGCCCCAGCATTTT.

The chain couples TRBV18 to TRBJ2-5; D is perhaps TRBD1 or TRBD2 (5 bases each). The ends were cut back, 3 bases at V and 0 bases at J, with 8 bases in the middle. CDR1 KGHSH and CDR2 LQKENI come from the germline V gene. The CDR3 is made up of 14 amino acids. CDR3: CASSPGTNQETQYF. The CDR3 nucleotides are TGTGCCAGCTCACCCGGGACGAACCAAGAGACCCAGTACTTC. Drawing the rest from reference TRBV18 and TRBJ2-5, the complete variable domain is NAGVMQNPRHLVRRRGQEARLRCSPMKGHSHVYWYRQLPEEGLKFMVYLQKENIIDESGMPKERFSAEFPKEGPSILRIQQVVRGDSAAYFCASSPGTNQETQYFGPGTRLLVL.

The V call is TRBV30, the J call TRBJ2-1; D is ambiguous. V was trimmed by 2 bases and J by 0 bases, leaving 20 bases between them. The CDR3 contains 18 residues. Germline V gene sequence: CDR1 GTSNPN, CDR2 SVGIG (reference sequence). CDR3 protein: CAWSMLSFTVSSYNEQFF. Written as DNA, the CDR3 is TGTGCCTGGAGTATGTTAAGTTTTACAGTCAGCTCCTACAATGAGCAGTTCTTC. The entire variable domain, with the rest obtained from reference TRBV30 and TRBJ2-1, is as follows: SQTIHQWPATLVQPVGSPLSLECTVEGTSNPNLYWYRQAAGRGLQLLFYSVGIGQISSEVPQNLSASRPQDRQFILSSKKLLLSDSGFYLCAWSMLSFTVSSYNEQFFGPGTRLTVL.

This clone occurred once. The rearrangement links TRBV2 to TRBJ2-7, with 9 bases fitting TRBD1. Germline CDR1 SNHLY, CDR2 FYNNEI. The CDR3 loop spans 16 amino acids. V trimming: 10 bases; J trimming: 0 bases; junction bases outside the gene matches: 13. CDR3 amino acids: CATEGGRGQGSYEQYF. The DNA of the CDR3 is TGTGCCACCGAGGGGGGTAGGGGACAGGGCTCCTACGAGCAGTACTTC.

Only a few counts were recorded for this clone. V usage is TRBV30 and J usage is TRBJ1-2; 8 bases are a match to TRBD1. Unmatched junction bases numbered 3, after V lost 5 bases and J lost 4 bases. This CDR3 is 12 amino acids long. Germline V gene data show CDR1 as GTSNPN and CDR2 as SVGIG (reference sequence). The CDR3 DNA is TGTGCCTGGGGACAGGGTCTCTATGGCTACACCTTC. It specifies CAWGQGLYGYTF.

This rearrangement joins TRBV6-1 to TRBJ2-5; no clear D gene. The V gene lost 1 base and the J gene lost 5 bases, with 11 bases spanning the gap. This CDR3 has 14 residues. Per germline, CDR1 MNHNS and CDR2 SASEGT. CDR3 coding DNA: TGTGCCAGCAGTGAAGTAGGTGGACGGGAGACCCAGTACTTC. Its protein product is CASSEVGGRETQYF.

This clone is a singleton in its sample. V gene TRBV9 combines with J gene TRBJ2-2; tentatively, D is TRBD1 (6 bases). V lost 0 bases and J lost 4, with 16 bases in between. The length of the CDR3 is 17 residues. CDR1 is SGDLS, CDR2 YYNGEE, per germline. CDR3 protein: CASSVEGDIGLTGELFF. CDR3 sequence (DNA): TGTGCCAGCAGCGTAGAGGGGGACATCGGGCTCACCGGGGAGCTGTTTTTT.